Reported below is one T cell receptor beta chain. The antigen remains undetermined. This sample is drawn from a study of T-cell memory formation after mild COVID-19. Study overall: Largely, the TCR clusters proved donor specific.

This CDR3 has 14 amino acids. Germline values: CDR1 SGHVS, CDR2 FNYEAQ. The V end lost 5 bases, the J end lost 6 bases, and 16 bases lay between the germline ends. Findings and caveats of the study: For second-wave clones that peaked at day 37, SARS-CoV-2 specificity went unverified. Clones that contracted clustered mainly in CM and EM if CD4+ and in EMRA if CD8+.

Using its own MiXCR run on the 5' RACE reads, TCRdb lists one record per CDR3 protein. The table shows more than 75,000 distinct CDR3 sequences, with about 15% occurring only once. Sequenced material: PBMCs or a T cell subset sorted from them (not recorded which). The source is an adult woman who had mild COVID-19 (a few samples of this study predate the infection). Cell type and time point are not known. The V call is TRBV7-6, the J call TRBJ2-5; a possible D gene is TRBD1 (5 bases). The CDR3 nucleotides read TGTGCCAGCAGCCCCATGGCCCAGGGAAAGACCCAGTACTTC. This translates into CASSPMAQGKTQYF.